This T cell receptor beta chain was profiled in a study of blood T cell repertoires in COVID-19. Overall study context: The United States, Italy and Spain were the sources of the acute and convalescent COVID-19 samples. PBMCs, B-cell-depleted T cells, or T cells were the source of the cDNA or gDNA that made up the material.

The repertoire was sequenced with immunoSEQ multiplex PCR; TCRdb's copy has only in-frame clones and lacks some. This table has around 500,000 clones, roughly nine tenths appearing once. Germline lookup yields CDR1 SGHTA and CDR2 FQGNSA. V trimming: 2 bases; J trimming: 6 bases; junction bases outside the gene matches: 14. This CDR3 comprises 19 residues. Source material: PBMCs or T cells enriched from blood (not recorded which). The TCR originated in an older woman who had recovered from COVID-19. The chain joins TRBV7-2 to TRBJ2-4, with 12 bases matching TRBD2. CDR3 amino acids: CASSLMGGLAGGRGNIQYF. CDR3 nucleotide sequence: TGTGCCAGCAGCTTAATGGGCGGGCTAGCGGGGGGGCGAGGAAACATTCAGTACTTC.